These 22 T cell receptor beta chains were all obtained from the same sample, sequenced in a study of shared clonotypes between healthy human individuals. The repertoire was sequenced with immunoSEQ multiplex PCR; TCRdb's copy has only in-frame clones and lacks some. The data contain about 2.3 million clones, about 90% of them singletons. The sample comprised naive CD4+ T cells from PBMCs. Subset in this sample: CD45RA+ positively selected. The receptors shown here come from a man younger than 35 in good health. Some clones in this sample may be carry-over from other donors' samples.

Details on this clone: The same CDR3 can be traced to other DNA sequences in this sample. The genes are TRBV28 and TRBJ2-7; D gene ambiguous. Germline V lookup: CDR1 MDHEN, CDR2 SYDVKM. The CDR3 loop spans 12 amino acids. Trimming removed 6 bases from V and 1 base from J, with 7 bases in between. CDR3 in amino acids: CASSWGSYEQYF. The CDR3 nucleotides are TGTGCCAGCAGCTGGGGATCCTACGAGCAGTACTTC.

J is TRBJ2-7 and V is TRBV6-1; D is possibly TRBD1 (7 bases). Trimming cost V 6 bases and J 4 bases, with 16 bases left between them. Germline V gene lookup returns CDR1 MNHNS and CDR2 SASEGT. The CDR3 sequence is 14 residues long. CDR3 DNA: TGTGCCAGCAGGGCGGGACAGACTTATTACGAGCAGTACTTC. Its translation is CASRAGQTYYEQYF.

The V call is TRBV7-3, the J call TRBJ1-3, with a tentative D call TRBD1 (6 bases). V was shortened by 5 bases and J by 2 bases, with 13 bases between the two germline ends. The CDR3 has 15 residues. Germline V gene sequence: CDR1 SGHTA, CDR2 FQGTGA. CDR3 sequence: CASSPQGLTGNTIYF. CDR3 nucleotides: TGTGCCAGCAGCCCACAGGGATTAACTGGAAACACCATATATTTT.

The chain links TRBV19 to TRBJ2-7; D is unresolved. V lost 10 bases and J lost 3, with 19 bases in between. The CDR3 runs to 14 residues. Germline-derived CDR1 and CDR2 are LNHDA and SQIVND (reference sequence). This chain's CDR3 is CATSHPVSSYEQYF. The DNA for the CDR3 is TGTGCCACCTCCCACCCCGTTAGCAGCTACGAGCAGTACTTC.

With respect to this clone: Other nucleotide sequences from this sample produce the same CDR3. CDR3 sequence reads: CASISGGNQPQHF. The CDR3 bases are TGTGCCAGCATTTCGGGGGGTAATCAGCCCCAGCATTTT. The chain couples TRBV28 to TRBJ1-5, with D possibly TRBD1 on 5 matching bases. Trimming took off 7 bases at V and 4 bases at J, with 11 bases between the two ends. CDR3 length: 13 residues. CDR1 and CDR2 from the germline V gene are MDHEN and SYDVKM. Using reference TRBV28 and TRBJ1-5 for the parts outside the CDR3, the full variable domain is DVKVTQSSRYLVKRTGEKVFLECVQDMDHENMFWYRQDPGLGLRLIYFSYDVKMKEKGDIPEGYSVSREKKERFSLILESASTNQTSMYLCASISGGNQPQHFGDGTRLSIL.

The rearrangement joins TRBV25-1 to TRBJ2-1; perhaps TRBD2 as D (5 bases). This CDR3 spans 16 amino acids. Germline V gene sequence: CDR1 MGHDK, CDR2 SYGVNS. V lost 1 base and J lost 4, with 14 bases in between. The CDR3 DNA reads as TGTGCCAGCAGTGAATGGGAGCGGCGAACTTACAATGAGCAGTTCTTC. This gives the protein CASSEWERRTYNEQFF.

The chain links TRBV27 to TRBJ2-1, with TRBD1 identical over 9 bases. The V gene end was trimmed by 5 bases and the J gene end by 10 bases; junction bases not matched to a gene: 12. This CDR3 has 15 residues. CDR1 is MNHEY, CDR2 SMNVEV, per germline (reference sequence). CDR3 sequence reads: CASSTPGQGLWEQFF. The CDR3, as DNA: TGTGCCAGCAGTACGCCGGGACAGGGCCTTTGGGAGCAGTTCTTC.

The rearrangement uses TRBV2 and TRBJ1-2; D not resolved. The CDR3 totals 14 residues. CDR1 and CDR2 from the germline V gene are SNHLY and FYNNEI. The ends were cut back, 4 bases at V and 4 bases at J, with 13 bases in the middle. As DNA, the CDR3 is TGTGCCAGCAGTGGGGGAGCAGGACCCTATGGCTACACCTTC. Translated, it gives CASSGGAGPYGYTF.

This clone was seen a handful of times. Distinct nucleotide sequences in the sample also encode this CDR3. The chain has TRBV5-4 and TRBJ2-7, with TRBD2 identical over 13 bases. Looked up from germline, CDR1 is SGHNT and CDR2 is YYREEE (reference sequence). J was trimmed by 3 bases and V by 4 bases; bases with no gene match: 4. The CDR3 is made up of 15 amino acids. CDR3 sequence: CASSRGTSGNYEQYF. DNA of the CDR3: TGTGCCAGCAGCCGGGGGACTAGCGGGAACTACGAGCAGTACTTC.

The J gene is TRBJ1-2, the V gene TRBV5-1, with 8 positions matching TRBD1. The trim removed 0 bases at V and 2 bases at J, leaving 9 bases unmatched. This CDR3 comprises 17 residues. CDR1 and CDR2 from the germline V gene are SGHRS and YFSETQ. CDR3: CASSLAGTGRNNYGYTF. For the CDR3, the DNA is TGCGCCAGCAGCTTGGCCGGGACAGGCCGAAACAACTATGGCTACACCTTC.

This chain uses TRBV5-5 with TRBJ2-7; D is uncertain. V was shortened by 0 bases and J by 6 bases, with 16 bases between the two germline ends. The germline V gene encodes CDR1 SGHKS and CDR2 YYEKEE (reference sequence). The CDR3 runs 15 residues. This chain's CDR3 is CASSLDGSTFREQYF. The CDR3 DNA reads TGTGCCAGCAGCTTGGACGGGTCCACCTTTCGCGAGCAGTACTTC.

The chain is built from TRBV18 and TRBJ2-3; D possibly corresponds to TRBD2 (6 bases). This CDR3 is built from 16 residues. The germline CDR1 and CDR2 sequences are KGHSH and LQKENI. V was cut by 4 bases and J by 2 bases, with 16 bases left in between. The CDR3 region has the DNA TGTGCCAGCTCACGGCTACTAGCAGCTAACACAGATACGCAGTATTTT. The encoded protein is CASSRLLAANTDTQYF.

As DNA, the CDR3 is TGCGCCAGCAGCTTGGAGGGCGGGACACTAGCCAAAAACATTCAGTACTTC. It specifies CASSLEGGTLAKNIQYF. V and J are TRBV5-1 and TRBJ2-4, with D tentatively TRBD1 or TRBD2 (6 bases each). Germline V lookup: CDR1 SGHRS, CDR2 YFSETQ. V lost 0 bases to trimming and J lost 0 bases, with 13 bases between them. This CDR3 is 17 amino acids long.

The rearrangement uses TRBV6-4 and TRBJ2-3; 8 positions agree with TRBD2. V was pared by 0 bases and J by 0 bases, with 2 bases of the junction left unmatched. The length of the CDR3 is 16 residues. Germline CDR1 MRHNA, CDR2 SNTAGT. CDR3 bases: TGTGCCAGCAGTGACTCTTCTAGCGGGAGCACAGATACGCAGTATTTT. It specifies CASSDSSSGSTDTQYF.

V gene TRBV9 combines with J gene TRBJ2-1; D is tentatively TRBD1 or TRBD2 (6 bases each). Trimming stripped 3 bases from V and 4 bases from J, with 11 bases between. From germline, CDR1 is SGDLS and CDR2 YYNGEE. This CDR3 is 14 amino acids long. The CDR3 region is CASSGGTIYNEQFF. For the CDR3, the DNA is TGTGCCAGCAGCGGCGGGACAATTTACAATGAGCAGTTCTTC.

Comments on this clone: The same CDR3 is also encoded by other DNA sequences in this sample. The chain has TRBV5-1 and TRBJ2-2; D is unresolved. The V and J ends lost 4 bases and 0 bases respectively, with 7 bases between them. CDR1 and CDR2 (germline): SGHRS, YFSETQ. The CDR3 has 14 residues. As DNA, the CDR3 is TGCGCCAGCAGCGAGACGGCGAACACCGGGGAGCTGTTTTTT. It translates to CASSETANTGELFF.

The chain is built from TRBV5-1 and TRBJ2-7; a weak D match, TRBD1 (6 bases). V was pared by 0 bases and J by 3 bases, with 19 bases between. The CDR3 is 17 residues long. Germline values: CDR1 SGHRS, CDR2 YFSETQ. CDR3 in amino acids: CASSLGWGHPGYYEQYF. CDR3 sequence (DNA): TGCGCCAGCAGCTTGGGGTGGGGACACCCCGGGTACTACGAGCAGTACTTC. Complete variable domain (other parts from reference TRBV5-1 and TRBJ2-7): KAGVTQTPRYLIKTRGQQVTLSCSPISGHRSVSWYQQTPGQGLQFLFEYFSETQRNKGNFPGRFSGRQFSNSRSEMNVSTLELGDSALYLCASSLGWGHPGYYEQYFGPGTRLTVT.

In DNA form, the CDR3 reads TGTGCCAGCTCACCACTGACCGCGGGGGCAGGGGGCAGAGGCTACACCTTC. The encoded protein is CASSPLTAGAGGRGYTF. The chain carries TRBV18 and TRBJ1-2; 8 nucleotides match TRBD1. The CDR3 contains 17 residues. V gave up 1 base and J gave up 8 bases; unmatched junction bases: 15. From germline, CDR1 is KGHSH and CDR2 LQKENI.

The chain links TRBV18 to TRBJ2-1, with TRBD2 matching 9 bases. Losses at the gene ends were 0 bases for V and 8 bases for J; bases not matched to a gene: 5. Germline V gives CDR1 KGHSH, CDR2 LQKENI. The CDR3 is 15 residues long. CDR3 nucleotide sequence: TGTGCCAGCTCACCACCGAGCGGGAGGAGGGATGAGCAGTTCTTC. Its protein product is CASSPPSGRRDEQFF. Based on the CDR3 plus reference TRBV18 and TRBJ2-1, the full variable domain is NAGVMQNPRHLVRRRGQEARLRCSPMKGHSHVYWYRQLPEEGLKFMVYLQKENIIDESGMPKERFSAEFPKEGPSILRIQQVVRGDSAAYFCASSPPSGRRDEQFFGPGTRLTVL.

This chain links TRBV5-1 with TRBJ1-1; 9 bases map to TRBD1. The germline CDR1 and CDR2 sequences are SGHRS and YFSETQ. V was pared by 3 bases and J by 0 bases, with 6 bases of the junction left unmatched. The CDR3 length is 16 residues. The CDR3 here is CASSSDRGFLNTEAFF. CDR3 coding DNA: TGCGCCAGCAGCTCGGACAGGGGCTTTTTGAACACTGAAGCTTTCTTT.

The rearrangement links TRBV6-1 to TRBJ2-4; 8 bases are a match to TRBD1. Germline CDR1 reads MNHNS; CDR2 reads SASEGT. This CDR3 spans 13 amino acids. Trimming at V came to 3 bases and at J to 12 bases, leaving 7 bases not matched to a gene. CDR3 bases: TGTGCCAGCAGTGATCGGGACAGGTCACATCAGTACTTC. This encodes CASSDRDRSHQYF.

The CDR3 loop is CASSKGQGLTYEQYF. CDR3 sequence (DNA): TGTGCCAGCAGCAAGGGACAGGGGCTTACCTACGAGCAGTACTTC. V and J are TRBV5-8 and TRBJ2-7; TRBD1 matches 10 bases. CDR1 is SGHTS, CDR2 YDEGEE, per germline. CDR3 length equals 15 residues. J was trimmed by 2 bases and V by 4 bases; bases with no gene match: 6.